This T cell receptor beta chain appears in the sequencing data of a study of T cell repertoires in cytomegalovirus infection (dated by TCRdb to between 2019 and 2020). Background on the whole study: Peptide stimulations targeted recently identified HLA-C-restricted CMV epitopes, whose presentation resists viral immunomodulation, together with well-studied HLA-B-restricted epitopes. Donor HLA type was relevant to the analysis, because carriage of CMV infection together with the matching HLA type was indicated by public TCR beta signatures. The investigation overall reported the following: In both this cohort and an independent cohort of a few hundred donors, the cumulative frequency of public TCR beta family members distinguished carriers of CMV infection plus the relevant HLA type. The ex vivo response was dominated by HLA-C-restricted CMV-specific TCR beta clonotypes, which also provided the single most frequent clonotype in two of eight donors.

The listed sequencing device is Illumina HiSeq 1500. The public reads were reanalyzed by TCRdb: fastp trimming at Q25, MiXCR alignment, in-frame beta chains only. Merged by CDR3 protein, the rows form single entries marked with the most common genes and DNA. For this sample the table gives some 270,000 distinct CDR3 sequences, of which approximately 22% were detected only once. The ten largest clonotypes hold 15% to 20% of the sample. About this clonotype itself: Its antigen is currently not known. There are no base qualities to consult, and no much larger clone falls within one base.

The sample's treatment or condition label is to be understood as: in vitro stimulation with specific CMV peptide epitopes to enrich CMV-specific T cells. The CDR3 has 15 amino acids, counting the end cysteine and phenylalanine. Only CDR3 DNA is held: 45 bases, read in frame from base 1. The V end loses 3 bases and the J end loses 0 bases, and a stretch of 11 bases separates them. CDR1 MDHEN and CDR2 SYDVKM were looked up in the germline V gene. The sequence derives from a human donor in good health (CMV status not recorded). Some clones in this sample may be carry-over from other donors' samples. This sequence uses TRBV28 and TRBJ1-1; D gene: possibly TRBD1, on 6 matching bases. The sample was cultured PBMCs, taken from culture after CMV antigen stimulation. The CDR3 loop reads CASSFSDRLNTEAFF. The DNA sequence is TGTGCCAGCAGTTTTTCGGACAGACTGAACACTGAAGCTTTCTTT. Outside the CDR3, residues come from the reference TRBV28 and TRBJ1-1 proteins, so the full variable domain is: DVKVTQSSRYLVKRTGEKVFLECVQDMDHENMFWYRQDPGLGLRLIYFSYDVKMKEKGDIPEGYSVSREKKERFSLILESASTNQTSMYLCASSFSDRLNTEAFFGQGTRLTVV.